The next 14 T cell receptor beta chains were all read from a single sample in a study of radiation and T cells in renal cell carcinoma. Generated by immunoSEQ multiplex PCR, the TCRdb table keeps only in-frame clones and is missing some. The sample holds about 150,000 clones, roughly 87% seen once. As to time point: blood 2 weeks post-SBRT. The treatment here: 15 Gy SBRT to primary tumor, nephrectomy 4 weeks later. The specimen comprised blood, sampled from a patient whose treatment included radiotherapy and nephrectomy. Receptor source: a woman between 50 and 59 years old with renal cell carcinoma.

This chain joins TRBV25-1 and TRBJ1-4; D gene unclear. Germline CDR1 MGHDK, CDR2 SYGVNS. V was cut by 2 bases and J by 7 bases, with 14 bases left in between. This CDR3 contains 15 residues. The CDR3: CASSERSEPGEKLFF. DNA of the CDR3: TGTGCCAGCAGTGAAAGAAGTGAGCCAGGTGAAAAACTGTTTTTT.

The chain uses TRBV23-1 and TRBJ2-5, with a tentative D call TRBD1 (5 bases). TRBV23-1 is known as an ORF, though its function is uncertain. There are 14 residues in the CDR3. Trimming left V 9 bases short and J 2 bases short, with 16 bases between. This CDR3 is CARLGHNSQETQYF. The CDR3 bases are TGCGCCAGGCTCGGACACAATTCACAAGAGACCCAGTACTTC.

This sequence joins TRBV4-2 and TRBJ2-5; a possible D gene is TRBD2 (5 bases). V gave up 4 bases and J gave up 5 bases, with 17 bases separating them. This CDR3 has 15 residues. Per germline, CDR1 LGHNA and CDR2 YNFKEQ. CDR3 sequence reads: CASSPRTGIRETQYF. The CDR3 bases are TGTGCCAGCAGCCCCCGTACGGGAATCCGGGAGACCCAGTACTTC.

This rearrangement joins TRBV4-1 to TRBJ1-1; 10 nucleotides match TRBD1. The CDR3 extends over 17 amino acids. V lost 4 bases, J lost 4 bases, and 12 bases stayed unmatched. Germline CDR1 reads MGHRA; CDR2 reads YSYEKL. The CDR3 loop is CASSLAGTGAVRTEAFF. Written as DNA, the CDR3 is TGCGCCAGCAGCCTAGCCGGGACAGGGGCTGTACGCACTGAAGCTTTCTTT.

The chain carries TRBV29-1 and TRBJ2-6; D gene unclear. Trimming removed 4 bases at V and 0 bases at J, with 4 bases between. CDR1 and CDR2 from the germline V gene are SQVTM and ANQGSEA. The CDR3 is made up of 13 amino acids. The CDR3 sequence is CSVASSGANVLTF. The CDR3 bases are TGCAGCGTTGCTAGCTCTGGGGCCAACGTCCTGACTTTC.

This chain connects TRBV6-5 to TRBJ1-2; 8 bases line up with TRBD1. The CDR3 has 14 residues. J lost 7 bases, V lost 5 bases, and 9 bases had no gene match. Germline loops: CDR1 MNHEY, CDR2 SVGAGI. The CDR3 bases are TGTGCCAGCAGTCCTCGGACAGGGCCTACTGGCTACACCTTC. Residues: CASSPRTGPTGYTF.

The V call is TRBV10-3, the J call TRBJ1-1; D call uncertain. The CDR3 runs 13 residues. Germline V lookup: CDR1 ENHRY, CDR2 SYGVKD. Trimming shortened V by 2 bases and J by 4 bases, and 8 bases separated the two germline ends. CDR3 loop: CAISEMASTEAFF. CDR3 coding DNA: TGTGCCATCAGTGAGATGGCATCCACTGAAGCTTTCTTT.

The J gene is TRBJ2-7, the V gene TRBV6-6; 7 bases match TRBD2. Trimming removed 7 bases from V and 4 bases from J; junction bases left unmatched: 10. This CDR3 spans 14 amino acids. CDR1 and CDR2 (germline): MNHNY, SVGAGI (reference sequence). The CDR3 bases are TGTGCCAGCACCCCCCGCGGCGGGGGTTACGAGCAGTACTTC. Protein: CASTPRGGGYEQYF.

The J gene is TRBJ1-2, the V gene TRBV7-9, with D perhaps matching TRBD1 (6 bases). The CDR3 runs to 13 residues. In germline, CDR1 is SEHNR, CDR2 FQNEAQ (reference sequence). Trimming shortened V by 5 bases and J by 2 bases, and 9 bases separated the two germline ends. The CDR3 protein is CASSRDTNYGYTF. Here the CDR3 DNA reads TGTGCCAGCAGCCGGGACACGAACTATGGCTACACCTTC.

The genes are TRBV13 and TRBJ2-3; 8 bases map to TRBD2. The CDR3 is 15 residues long. The V gene end was trimmed by 5 bases and the J gene end by 0 bases; junction bases not matched to a gene: 4. Per the germline V gene, CDR1 is PRHDT and CDR2 is FYEKMQ (reference sequence). In nucleotides, the CDR3 is TGTGCCAGCAGCCAAGAGCGGGGGAGCACAGATACGCAGTATTTT. Encoded protein: CASSQERGSTDTQYF.

The V call is TRBV19, the J call TRBJ2-1, with TRBD2 matching over 9 bases. This CDR3 is built from 14 residues. Germline-derived CDR1 and CDR2 are LNHDA and SQIVND (reference sequence). The V and J ends lost 5 bases and 9 bases, in that order; junction bases with no gene match: 8. The CDR3 loop is CASSSRTSAGEQFF. CDR3 DNA: TGTGCCAGTAGTTCTCGGACTAGCGCGGGTGAGCAGTTCTTC. Together with reference TRBV19 and TRBJ2-1, the CDR3 gives the full variable domain: DGGITQSPKYLFRKEGQNVTLSCEQNLNHDAMYWYRQDPGQGLRLIYYSQIVNDFQKGDIAEGYSVSREKKESFPLTVTSAQKNPTAFYLCASSSRTSAGEQFFGPGTRLTVL.

The chain couples TRBV19 to TRBJ2-5; a possible D gene is TRBD1 (5 bases). The CDR3 covers 14 residues. Trimming cost V 8 bases and J 4 bases, with 17 bases left between them. CDR1 and CDR2 (germline): LNHDA, SQIVND (reference sequence). CDR3 residues: CASQRERGLETQYF. The CDR3 coding sequence is TGTGCCAGTCAGCGAGAAAGGGGTTTAGAGACCCAGTACTTC.

CDR3 protein: CASSQDRGSGNTIYF. The CDR3 DNA reads as TGTGCCAGCAGTCAAGACAGGGGCTCTGGAAACACCATATATTTT. This chain links TRBV7-2 with TRBJ1-3, with 8 bases aligning to TRBD1. J lost 0 bases, V lost 6 bases, and 4 bases had no gene match. Germline CDR1 SGHTA, CDR2 FQGNSA. This CDR3 has 15 amino acids.

This clone was counted a single time. The rearrangement joins TRBV9 to TRBJ2-7; 8 bases are a match to TRBD1. The CDR3 consists of 16 residues. With 0 bases clipped from V and 6 bases from J, the junction kept 11 bases outside the gene matches. Germline V gene sequence: CDR1 SGDLS, CDR2 YYNGEE. CDR3 nucleotides: TGTGCCAGCAGCGTAGTGGGGGAGACAGGGGTGGGCGAGCAGTACTTC. Residues: CASSVVGETGVGEQYF.